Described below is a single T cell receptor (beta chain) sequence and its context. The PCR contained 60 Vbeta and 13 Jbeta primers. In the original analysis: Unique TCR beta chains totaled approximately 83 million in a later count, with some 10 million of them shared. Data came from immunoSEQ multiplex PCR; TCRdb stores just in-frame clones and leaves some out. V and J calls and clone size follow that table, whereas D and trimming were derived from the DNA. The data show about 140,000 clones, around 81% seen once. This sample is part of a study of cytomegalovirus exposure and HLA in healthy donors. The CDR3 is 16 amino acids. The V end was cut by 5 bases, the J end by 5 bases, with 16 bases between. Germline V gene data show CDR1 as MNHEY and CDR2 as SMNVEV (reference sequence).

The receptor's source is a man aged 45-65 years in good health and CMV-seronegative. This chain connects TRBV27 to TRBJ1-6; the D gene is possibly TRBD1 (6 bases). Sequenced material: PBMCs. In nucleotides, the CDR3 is TGTGCCAGCAGTACAGAACCGGGACAACATAATTCACCCCTCCACTTT. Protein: CASSTEPGQHNSPLHF.